The 20 T cell receptor beta chains given below trace back to one sample, sequenced in a study of T cells expressing NK-cell markers. TCRdb derives one entry per CDR3 protein from the 5' RACE reads, leaving out DNA. This sample's table has a few hundred thousand distinct CDR3 sequences. The source material was blood T cells: a sorted CD56 or NKG2C T cell subset, CD4+ or CD8+ T cells, or bulk PBMC T cells (not recorded which). Receptor source: a man between 18 and 29 years old in good health.

V gene TRBV27 combines with J gene TRBJ2-3; absent DNA, TCRdb's TRBD2 call cannot be checked. The CDR3 is 15 residues long. Germline V gene sequence: CDR1 MNHEY, CDR2 SMNVEV (reference sequence). The CDR3 here is CASRTTSGHTDTQYF.

This chain joins TRBV3-1 and TRBJ1-1. There are 14 residues in the CDR3. Germline V gene sequence: CDR1 LGHDT, CDR2 YNNKEL (reference sequence). CDR3 residues: CASSQMTSNTEAFF.

The chain links TRBV20-1 to TRBJ2-1; TCRdb indicates TRBD2, and absent DNA this call remains unverified. The germline CDR1 and CDR2 sequences are DFQATT and SNEGSKA (reference sequence). This CDR3 contains 16 residues. CDR3 sequence reads: CSARGETRGSYNEQFF.

V is TRBV27 and J is TRBJ2-7; TCRdb's D call, TRBD1, is unchecked because there is no DNA. The germline gives CDR1 MNHEY, CDR2 SMNVEV (reference sequence). The CDR3 totals 13 residues. The CDR3 reads CASMRGQGYEQYF.

J is TRBJ1-2 and V is TRBV6-2 or TRBV6-3. The CDR3 is made up of 11 amino acids. CDR1 and CDR2 from the germline V gene are MNHEY and SVGEGT. CDR3 sequence reads: CASLSGYGYTF.

The rearrangement uses TRBV11-2 and TRBJ2-1; with no DNA, the TCRdb D assignment of TRBD2 cannot be verified. Per germline, CDR1 SGHAT and CDR2 FQNNGV. There are 18 residues in the CDR3. The CDR3 loop reads CASSLLGASAFSYNEQFF. The full variable domain, in which reference TRBV11-2 and TRBJ2-1 provide the parts outside the CDR3, is EAGVAQSPRYKIIEKRQSVAFWCNPISGHATLYWYQQILGQGPKLLIQFQNNGVVDDSQLPKDRFSAERLKGVDSTLKIQPAKLEDSAVYLCASSLLGASAFSYNEQFFGPGTRLTVL.

This chain links TRBV7-9 with TRBJ1-1. Germline V gene lookup returns CDR1 SEHNR and CDR2 FQNEAQ (reference sequence). The CDR3 is 14 residues long. This CDR3 is CASSFGQYYTEAFF.

The V call is TRBV7-6, the J call TRBJ2-3; TCRdb's D call, TRBD2, is unchecked because there is no DNA. Germline assignment: CDR1 SGHVS and CDR2 FNYEAQ. The length of the CDR3 is 17 residues. CDR3 sequence: CASSWRGLAASTDTQYF.

The chain employs TRBV6-5 and TRBJ2-2; the D call of TRBD1 rests on TCRdb alone, since no DNA is present to check it. Germline V gene sequence: CDR1 MNHEY, CDR2 SVGAGI. This CDR3 region has 15 residues. This CDR3 reads CASSWGLVNTGELFF.

V and J are TRBV3-1 and TRBJ2-5. The CDR3 is 13 residues long. The germline gives CDR1 LGHDT, CDR2 YNNKEL (reference sequence). CDR3 sequence reads: CASSLPVTETQYF.

V usage is TRBV7-8 and J usage is TRBJ2-1; TCRdb's D gene call, TRBD1, goes unchecked for lack of DNA. Germline V CDR1 and CDR2: SGHVS, FQNEAQ. The CDR3 is 16 amino acids. The CDR3 loop is CASSSRGTGDANEQFF. The variable domain in full, completed from reference TRBV7-8 and TRBJ2-1, reads GAGVSQSPRYKVAKRGQDVALRCDPISGHVSLFWYQQALGQGPEFLTYFQNEAQLDKSGLPSDRFFAERPEGSVSTLKIQRTQQEDSAVYLCASSSRGTGDANEQFFGPGTRLTVL.

The chain combines TRBV20-1 with TRBJ2-7; TCRdb calls TRBD2, which cannot be checked without DNA. CDR1 DFQATT and CDR2 SNEGSKA come from the germline V gene (reference sequence). CDR3 length: 14 amino acids. The chain's CDR3 is CSASGREGGYEQYF.

The rearrangement uses TRBV7-2 and TRBJ2-1; there is no DNA to check the TCRdb D call of TRBD1. The germline CDR1 and CDR2 sequences are SGHTA and FQGNSA. CDR3 size: 15 residues. The CDR3 spells CASSLTGAYYNEQFF.

V gene TRBV7-2 combines with J gene TRBJ1-2. From germline, CDR1 is SGHTA and CDR2 FQGNSA. The CDR3 is made up of 14 amino acids. The CDR3 is CASSFMFSNYGYTF. The full variable domain, with the rest looked up from reference TRBV7-2 and TRBJ1-2, is GAGVSQSPSNKVTEKGKDVELRCDPISGHTALYWYRQSLGQGLEFLIYFQGNSAPDKSGLPSDRFSAERTGGSVSTLTIQRTQQEDSAVYLCASSFMFSNYGYTFGSGTRLTVV.

The V and J genes are TRBV28 and TRBJ2-1; TCRdb selects TRBD2, and the lack of DNA leaves this call unchecked. CDR3 length equals 15 residues. Germline assignment: CDR1 MDHEN and CDR2 SYDVKM. CDR3 sequence: CASSPLETTYNEQFF.

The chain employs TRBV7-9 and TRBJ2-5. This CDR3 contains 11 residues. Germline lookup yields CDR1 SEHNR and CDR2 FQNEAQ (reference sequence). The CDR3 protein is CASTARETQYF.

The chain recombines TRBV12-3 or TRBV12-4 with TRBJ2-1; TCRdb picks TRBD1, but there is no DNA to check that call. The CDR3 is made up of 11 amino acids. CDR3 loop: CASSSGQGMFF.

The J gene is TRBJ2-7, the V gene TRBV15; TCRdb gives TRBD1 as the D gene, but with no DNA this cannot be confirmed. Germline V lookup: CDR1 LNHNV, CDR2 YYDKDF (reference sequence). CDR3 length: 15 amino acids. CDR3: CATSRELGTGGEQYF. The entire variable domain, with the rest obtained from reference TRBV15 and TRBJ2-7, is as follows: DAMVIQNPRYQVTQFGKPVTLSCSQTLNHNVMYWYQQKSSQAPKLLFHYYDKDFNNEADTPDNFQSRRPNTSFCFLDIRSPGLGDTAMYLCATSRELGTGGEQYFGPGTRLTVT.

V usage is TRBV5-1 and J usage is TRBJ2-2; the TCRdb D gene call, TRBD2, has no DNA to confirm it. The germline V gene has CDR1 SGHRS and CDR2 YFSETQ. CDR3 length: 17 residues. The CDR3 sequence: CASSSLAGGKNTGELFF.

The V call is TRBV20-1, the J call TRBJ1-2. The CDR3 is 14 amino acids. The germline gives CDR1 DFQATT, CDR2 SNEGSKA (reference sequence). This chain's CDR3 is CSARVTVTNYGYTF.